The clone carrying this T cell receptor beta chain was picked up a small number of times. Antigen specificity is unknown. Full-length variable regions came from constant-region reverse primers plus semi-nested Nested Universal Primer A PCR. TCRdb reprocessed the 5' RACE reads via MiXCR and lists one record per CDR3 protein. There are around 55,000 distinct CDR3 sequences in the sample; less than 25% occur only once, and about 2.9% lies in the top ten. Tregs were sorted as CD4+CD25+CD127-/low cells. Germline CDR1 reads SGHVS; CDR2 reads FNYEAQ. Unmatched junction bases numbered 9, after V lost 4 bases and J lost 4 bases. There are 16 residues in the CDR3. General study results and limits: Tumor memory CD4+ T cell TCR gene usage was found to cluster with blood and lymph node memory CD4+ cells and with lymph node naive CD4+ cells. The larger-cohort validation was restricted to a single TCR beta V-J rearrangement rather than whole repertoires.

Sequencing was done on a sample of tumor-infiltrating Tregs sorted from the breast tumor. This TCR came from a female donor with breast cancer. The chain couples TRBV7-6 to TRBJ1-1; 10 positions agree with TRBD1. The CDR3 DNA reads TGTGCCAGCAGCTCAATGACAGGGGGCTTTGCCACTGAAGCTTTCTTT. This gives the protein CASSSMTGGFATEAFF.